This T cell receptor (beta chain) comes out of a study of T cell responses to AZD1222 COVID-19 vaccine. J was trimmed by 1 base and V by 0 bases; bases with no gene match: 3. The CDR3 runs 15 residues. CDR1 SGHDT and CDR2 YYEEEE come from the germline V gene. Some clones are missing from TCRdb's copy, which holds only in-frame ones; the method was immunoSEQ multiplex PCR. The sample carries more than 90,000 clones, approximately 84% recorded once. Sequencing used peripheral blood, obtained on day 0 of AZD1222 vaccination. This chain uses TRBV5-6 with TRBJ2-5; 7 bases line up with TRBD2. The clonotype originates from an adult in good health. The CDR3 region has the DNA TGTGCCAGCAGCTTGGGACTAGCCATCCAAGAGACCCAGTACTTC. Translated, it gives CASSLGLAIQETQYF.